One sample yielded the 10 T cell receptor beta chains listed below, sequenced in a study of T cell responses to AZD1222 COVID-19 vaccine. Assay: immunoSEQ multiplex PCR; the TCRdb copy retains only in-frame clones and omits some. The sample lists nearly 200,000 clones; approximately 93% were seen once. The material was peripheral blood, obtained 28 days after the second AZD1222 dose. Source of these receptors: an adult who received the AZD1222 COVID-19 vaccine.

The chain joins TRBV6-6 to TRBJ1-5; 7 positions match TRBD1. The V segment lost 6 bases and the J segment 7 bases; nucleotides outside the gene matches: 3. Germline loops: CDR1 MNHNY, CDR2 SVGAGI (reference sequence). The CDR3 loop spans 12 amino acids. CDR3 residues: CASSSRGQPQHF. The CDR3 DNA sequence: TGTGCCAGCAGCAGCAGGGGGCAGCCCCAGCATTTT.

V gene TRBV19 combines with J gene TRBJ2-1, with 11 positions matching TRBD2. Germline V lookup: CDR1 LNHDA, CDR2 SQIVND (reference sequence). CDR3 length equals 17 residues. V lost 2 bases, J lost 6 bases, and 9 bases stayed unmatched. The CDR3 spells CASSISSTSGGLNEQFF. Written as DNA, the CDR3 is TGTGCCAGTAGTATAAGCTCCACTAGCGGGGGTCTCAATGAGCAGTTCTTC.

The CDR3 DNA follows: TGCGCCAGCAGCCAAGGCTCCGGGACAACCACTAACTATGGCTACACCTTC. Amino acids: CASSQGSGTTTNYGYTF. The rearrangement uses TRBV4-1 and TRBJ1-2, with a weak D call TRBD1 (6 bases). This CDR3 has 17 amino acids. The V end lost 1 base, the J end lost 0 bases, and 15 bases lay between the germline ends. Germline V CDR1 and CDR2: MGHRA, YSYEKL.

The chain carries TRBV7-2 and TRBJ1-2; D not resolved. The CDR3 has 14 amino acids. V was shortened by 5 bases and J by 13 bases, with 23 bases between the two germline ends. CDR1 is SGHTA, CDR2 FQGNSA, per germline. This CDR3 is CASSPQGSSWVGTF. DNA for the CDR3: TGTGCCAGCAGCCCCCAAGGGAGCTCCTGGGTTGGCACCTTC.

The chain carries TRBV2 and TRBJ1-4; maybe TRBD1 (6 bases). Germline V CDR1 and CDR2: SNHLY, FYNNEI. The CDR3 length is 14 residues. Trimming removed 1 base from V and 6 bases from J, with 9 bases in between. CDR3 in DNA: TGTGCCAGCAGTGAAGGAGGGGGTGATGAAAAACTGTTTTTT. This codes for CASSEGGGDEKLFF.

This clone was seen once. The chain recombines TRBV18 with TRBJ1-5, with D perhaps TRBD1 (5 bases). Per the germline V gene, CDR1 is KGHSH and CDR2 is LQKENI. V was clipped by 2 bases and J by 7 bases, with 6 bases between them. This CDR3 has 12 residues. CDR3 region: CASSPGGQPQHF. CDR3 bases: TGTGCCAGCTCACCAGGGGGACAGCCCCAGCATTTT. The full variable domain, completed using reference TRBV18 and TRBJ1-5, is NAGVMQNPRHLVRRRGQEARLRCSPMKGHSHVYWYRQLPEEGLKFMVYLQKENIIDESGMPKERFSAEFPKEGPSILRIQQVVRGDSAAYFCASSPGGQPQHFGDGTRLSIL.

The V call is TRBV19, the J call TRBJ1-6, with TRBD1 matching 9 bases. CDR1 LNHDA and CDR2 SQIVND come from the germline V gene (reference sequence). The CDR3 spans 15 residues. With V trimmed by 3 bases and J by 7 bases, 4 bases remained unmatched. The CDR3 region has the DNA TGTGCCAGTAGTATGGGGACAGGGTACAATTCACCCCTCCACTTT. Protein sequence: CASSMGTGYNSPLHF. The full variable domain, with the rest looked up from reference TRBV19 and TRBJ1-6, is DGGITQSPKYLFRKEGQNVTLSCEQNLNHDAMYWYRQDPGQGLRLIYYSQIVNDFQKGDIAEGYSVSREKKESFPLTVTSAQKNPTAFYLCASSMGTGYNSPLHFGNGTRLTVT.

The chain links TRBV5-4 to TRBJ2-3; D may be TRBD1 or TRBD2 (6 bases each). Trimming removed 4 bases at V and 4 bases at J, with 13 bases between. There are 14 residues in the CDR3. Germline V gives CDR1 SGHNT, CDR2 YYREEE (reference sequence). In DNA form, the CDR3 reads TGTGCCAGCAGCGAGTCGGGGGCCTCAGATACGCAGTATTTT. Protein product: CASSESGASDTQYF.

There are a few counts of this clone. This chain links TRBV27 with TRBJ1-2; 8 nucleotides align to TRBD1. This CDR3 has 16 residues. V was clipped by 2 bases and J by 4 bases; unmatched bases: 9. Germline V gene data show CDR1 as MNHEY and CDR2 as SMNVEV (reference sequence). CDR3 bases: TGTGCCAGCAGTTTAAACCGGGACAGGCCCGCCTATGGCTACACCTTC. As protein: CASSLNRDRPAYGYTF.

V is TRBV18 and J is TRBJ1-1, with D unresolved. Germline CDR1 and CDR2: KGHSH and LQKENI. V was cut by 2 bases and J by 0 bases, with 13 bases left in between. The CDR3 length is 16 residues. CDR3 sequence (DNA): TGTGCCAGCTCACCAAATCCTCGGCCATTGAACACTGAAGCTTTCTTT. As protein: CASSPNPRPLNTEAFF. Combining the CDR3 with reference TRBV18 and TRBJ1-1 gives the whole variable domain NAGVMQNPRHLVRRRGQEARLRCSPMKGHSHVYWYRQLPEEGLKFMVYLQKENIIDESGMPKERFSAEFPKEGPSILRIQQVVRGDSAAYFCASSPNPRPLNTEAFFGQGTRLTVV.